The 10 T cell receptor beta chains below were found in one sample sequenced in a study of blood T cells in healthy people across ages. With a J-beta primer mix and a sample-barcoded 5' primer, a second PCR ran about 7 to 12 cycles. Each CDR3 protein gets one entry after TCRdb re-called the 5' RACE reads with MiXCR. The data contain approximately 2,000,000 distinct CDR3 sequences, approximately 39% of them singletons. Sequencing was done on a sample of blood. The receptors were gathered from a human donor in good health.

This clonotype was detected only a few times. The chain combines TRBV18 with TRBJ2-7; possibly TRBD2 for D (6 bases). Germline CDR1 and CDR2: KGHSH and LQKENI. This CDR3 is built from 14 residues. V lost 2 bases and J 2 bases, leaving 10 bases between the germline ends. For the CDR3, the DNA is TGTGCCAGCTCACCATATACGGGGGCCTACGAGCAGTACTTC. Translation: CASSPYTGAYEQYF.

The genes are TRBV6-5 and TRBJ1-2; D is uncertain. The CDR3 covers 11 residues. Germline V gene data show CDR1 as MNHEY and CDR2 as SVGAGI. The V end was cut by 8 bases, the J end by 6 bases, with 10 bases between. DNA of the CDR3: TGTGCCAGCGGGAGTATCGATGGCTACACCTTC. Encoded protein: CASGSIDGYTF.

This clonotype was counted many times. The V call is TRBV29-1, the J call TRBJ2-3; 8 nucleotides match TRBD1. CDR3 length equals 14 residues. CDR1 is SQVTM, CDR2 ANQGSEA, per germline. V shed 7 bases and J 2 bases; nucleotides not matched to a gene: 8. For the CDR3, the DNA is TGCAGCGGTACCGGGACAGGAAACACAGATACGCAGTATTTT. As protein: CSGTGTGNTDTQYF.

The V gene is TRBV20-1, the J gene TRBJ1-2; no clear D gene. The CDR3 spans 8 residues. The germline V gene encodes CDR1 DFQATT and CDR2 SNEGSKA (reference sequence). The CDR3 nucleotides are TGCAAGACGGATGGCTACACCTTC. Encoded protein: CKTDGYTF.

This chain's CDR3 is CASRLLDGAGELFF. DNA for the CDR3: TGTGCCAGCAGGCTACTAGATGGGGCCGGGGAGCTGTTTTTT. The chain recombines TRBV7-2 with TRBJ2-2; weak D call: TRBD2 (5 bases). Between the trimmed V and J ends, which lost 6 bases and 6 bases, there was a span of 14 bases. The germline V gene encodes CDR1 SGHTA and CDR2 FQGNSA. The length of the CDR3 is 14 residues.

Worth noting for this clonotype: A much larger clonotype is one base distant, so this may be a read error. CDR3 nucleotides: TGTGCCAGCAGGGGTTGGGAGACCCAGTTCTTC. As protein: CASRGWETQFF. The chain joins TRBV25-1 to TRBJ2-1; weak D call: TRBD2 (5 bases). Germline V CDR1 and CDR2: MGHDK, SYGVNS. CDR3 length: 11 residues. V dropped 6 bases and J dropped 13 bases, with 13 bases sitting between them.

The sample holds a few counts of this clonotype. This chain uses TRBV10-3 with TRBJ2-3, with D possibly TRBD2 on 6 matching bases. CDR1 and CDR2 from the germline V gene are ENHRY and SYGVKD. The CDR3 contains 15 residues. V dropped 7 bases and J dropped 0 bases, with 14 bases sitting between them. CDR3 protein: CAIKRGGESTDTQYF. In nucleotides, the CDR3 is TGTGCCATCAAGCGAGGCGGGGAAAGCACAGATACGCAGTATTTT.

This clonotype occurred a few times. The rearrangement uses TRBV7-9 and TRBJ2-3; 8 nucleotides line up with TRBD2. Per the germline V gene, CDR1 is SEHNR and CDR2 is FQNEAQ (reference sequence). Trimming at V came to 2 bases and at J to 0 bases, leaving 7 bases not matched to a gene. This CDR3 has 17 amino acids. The CDR3 protein is CASSLSPSGPSTDTQYF. CDR3 DNA: TGTGCCAGCAGCTTATCCCCTAGCGGGCCCAGCACAGATACGCAGTATTTT.

This clonotype was counted a few times. A much larger clone differs by one base, so this may be a read error. V is TRBV24-1 and J is TRBJ2-7; D unclear. There are 16 residues in the CDR3. Trimming removed 3 bases at V and 4 bases at J, with 18 bases between. The germline gives CDR1 KGHDR, CDR2 SFDVKD. CDR3 DNA sequence: TGTGCCACCAGTGATCCTATGGCACAGACACTGTACGAGCAGTACTTC. It encodes CATSDPMAQTLYEQYF.

This clonotype was seen just once. An end of the junction differs from the germline gene, which may be a read error. V is TRBV6-4 and J is TRBJ2-1, with a possible D match to TRBD1 (5 bases). Germline CDR1 reads MRHNA; CDR2 reads SNTAGT. This CDR3 has 12 residues. The CDR3 coding sequence is TGTACCAGCAGTGACAGAACCAGTGAGCAGTTCTTC. Translated: CTSSDRTSEQFF.